This is a list of T cell receptor beta chains from one sample in a study of T-cell memory formation after mild COVID-19. TCRdb processed the 5' RACE reads anew with MiXCR; each CDR3 protein has one entry. The table lists over 350,000 distinct CDR3 sequences, about 16% of them singletons. The sequenced sample was PBMCs or a T cell subset sorted from them (not recorded which). The receptors here all came from a man aged 18 to 30 who had mild COVID-19 (a few samples of this study predate the infection). Cell type and time point are not known. Each CDR3 is given with its conserved first and last residue. The order of the fields is CDR3 length, clone size, J gene, D gene, V gene, CDR3 protein, CDR3 DNA. The D gene is left open where the match is weak. The size field is filled for only some rows; it gives once, few, many or a size class.

cdr3_length: 15; clone_size: .; j_call: TRBJ2-3; d_call: TRBD2; v_call: TRBV20-1; cdr3_aa: CSARDRERGVDTQYF; cdr3_nt: TGCAGTGCTAGAGATAGGGAGCGGGGGGTAGATACGCAGTATTTT
cdr3_length: 14; clone_size: .; j_call: TRBJ2-5; d_call: .; v_call: TRBV14; cdr3_aa: CASSRSVNEETQYF; cdr3_nt: TGTGCCAGCAGCCGTAGCGTAAATGAAGAGACCCAGTACTTC
cdr3_length: 13; clone_size: .; j_call: TRBJ1-2; d_call: .; v_call: TRBV6-6; cdr3_aa: CASILGRNYGYTF; cdr3_nt: TGTGCCAGCATCTTGGGGCGTAACTATGGCTACACCTTC
cdr3_length: 13; clone_size: .; j_call: TRBJ1-4; d_call: .; v_call: TRBV12-3/TRBV12-4; cdr3_aa: CASSKNRVEKLFF; cdr3_nt: TGTGCCAGCAGTAAGAACAGGGTTGAAAAACTGTTTTTT
cdr3_length: 14; clone_size: .; j_call: TRBJ2-5; d_call: .; v_call: TRBV7-2; cdr3_aa: CASSFQASQETQYF; cdr3_nt: TGTGCCAGCAGCTTCCAGGCTTCACAAGAGACCCAGTACTTC
cdr3_length: 16; clone_size: .; j_call: TRBJ1-6; d_call: TRBD1; v_call: TRBV6-5; cdr3_aa: CASSYSSGTGDSPLHF; cdr3_nt: TGTGCCAGCAGTTACTCGTCTGGGACAGGGGATTCACCCCTCCACTTT
cdr3_length: 13; clone_size: .; j_call: TRBJ1-2; d_call: TRBD1; v_call: TRBV12-3/TRBV12-4; cdr3_aa: CASSFGTASGYTF; cdr3_nt: TGTGCCAGCAGTTTCGGGACAGCCTCGGGCTACACCTTC
cdr3_length: 15; clone_size: .; j_call: TRBJ1-1; d_call: .; v_call: TRBV16; cdr3_aa: CASSQRAARNTEAFF; cdr3_nt: TGTGCCAGCAGCCAAAGAGCGGCCCGAAACACTGAAGCTTTCTTT
cdr3_length: 15; clone_size: few; j_call: TRBJ1-4; d_call: TRBD1; v_call: TRBV5-1; cdr3_aa: CASSLAGQGSEKLFF; cdr3_nt: TGCGCCAGCAGCTTGGCGGGACAGGGTTCGGAAAAACTGTTTTTT
cdr3_length: 12; clone_size: few; j_call: TRBJ2-1; d_call: .; v_call: TRBV9; cdr3_aa: CASSVIANEQFF; cdr3_nt: TGTGCCAGCAGCGTAATAGCGAATGAGCAGTTCTTC
cdr3_length: 15; clone_size: few; j_call: TRBJ1-5; d_call: .; v_call: TRBV6-5; cdr3_aa: CASSISWDSNQPQHF; cdr3_nt: TGTGCCAGCAGTATTAGCTGGGACAGCAATCAGCCCCAGCATTTT
cdr3_length: 16; clone_size: .; j_call: TRBJ2-3; d_call: .; v_call: TRBV4-3; cdr3_aa: CASSQGFKRGTDTQYF; cdr3_nt: TGCGCCAGCAGCCAAGGATTTAAGCGGGGCACAGATACGCAGTATTTT
cdr3_length: 15; clone_size: many; j_call: TRBJ2-2; d_call: TRBD1; v_call: TRBV5-1; cdr3_aa: CASKGQGANTGELFF; cdr3_nt: TGCGCCAGCAAAGGGCAGGGGGCGAACACCGGGGAGCTGTTTTTT
cdr3_length: 16; clone_size: .; j_call: TRBJ2-2; d_call: TRBD1; v_call: TRBV6-2/TRBV6-3; cdr3_aa: CASSYTRQGSAAELFF; cdr3_nt: TGTGCCAGCAGTTACACGCGACAGGGCAGCGCAGCGGAGCTGTTTTTT
cdr3_length: 13; clone_size: .; j_call: TRBJ2-5; d_call: .; v_call: TRBV12-3/TRBV12-4; cdr3_aa: CASSYGGGETQYF; cdr3_nt: TGTGCCAGCAGCTACGGAGGAGGGGAGACCCAGTACTTC
cdr3_length: 15; clone_size: .; j_call: TRBJ1-4; d_call: .; v_call: TRBV3-1; cdr3_aa: CASSLSHTSNEKLFF; cdr3_nt: TGTGCCAGCAGTCTATCACATACCTCTAATGAAAAACTGTTTTTT
cdr3_length: 13; clone_size: few; j_call: TRBJ1-2; d_call: .; v_call: TRBV19; cdr3_aa: CASSIARQAGYTF; cdr3_nt: TGTGCCAGTAGTATAGCAAGACAGGCCGGCTACACCTTC
cdr3_length: 11; clone_size: few; j_call: TRBJ2-3; d_call: .; v_call: TRBV2; cdr3_aa: CASQDPDTQYF; cdr3_nt: TGTGCCAGCCAAGATCCTGATACGCAGTATTTT
cdr3_length: 14; clone_size: few; j_call: TRBJ2-1; d_call: TRBD1; v_call: TRBV12-3/TRBV12-4; cdr3_aa: CASSLYRGLNEQFF; cdr3_nt: TGTGCCAGCAGCTTATACAGGGGGCTAAATGAGCAGTTCTTC
cdr3_length: 12; clone_size: .; j_call: TRBJ2-2; d_call: .; v_call: TRBV10-3; cdr3_aa: CAITANTGELFF; cdr3_nt: TGTGCCATCACAGCGAACACCGGGGAGCTGTTTTTT
cdr3_length: 14; clone_size: .; j_call: TRBJ1-1; d_call: .; v_call: TRBV29-1; cdr3_aa: CSVEDRVGNTEAFF; cdr3_nt: TGCAGCGTTGAAGATAGAGTTGGGAACACTGAAGCTTTCTTT
cdr3_length: 11; clone_size: .; j_call: TRBJ2-4; d_call: .; v_call: TRBV11-1; cdr3_aa: CASSHDRIQYF; cdr3_nt: TGTGCCAGCAGCCATGACCGCATTCAGTACTTC
cdr3_length: 16; clone_size: few; j_call: TRBJ1-3; d_call: .; v_call: TRBV5-1; cdr3_aa: CASSLRMGGTGNTIYF; cdr3_nt: TGCGCCAGCAGCTTGAGAATGGGAGGGACTGGAAACACCATATATTTT
cdr3_length: 15; clone_size: few; j_call: TRBJ2-2; d_call: .; v_call: TRBV5-1; cdr3_aa: CASRPPGTITGELFF; cdr3_nt: TGCGCCAGCAGACCGCCCGGGACCATCACCGGGGAGCTGTTTTTT
cdr3_length: 15; clone_size: .; j_call: TRBJ2-5; d_call: .; v_call: TRBV7-9; cdr3_aa: CASSLADGARKTQYF; cdr3_nt: TGTGCCAGCAGCTTAGCGGACGGAGCTAGAAAGACCCAGTACTTC
cdr3_length: 14; clone_size: .; j_call: TRBJ2-7; d_call: .; v_call: TRBV6-2/TRBV6-3; cdr3_aa: CASSSRTDSYEQYF; cdr3_nt: TGTGCCAGCAGTTCCCGGACGGACTCCTACGAGCAGTACTTC